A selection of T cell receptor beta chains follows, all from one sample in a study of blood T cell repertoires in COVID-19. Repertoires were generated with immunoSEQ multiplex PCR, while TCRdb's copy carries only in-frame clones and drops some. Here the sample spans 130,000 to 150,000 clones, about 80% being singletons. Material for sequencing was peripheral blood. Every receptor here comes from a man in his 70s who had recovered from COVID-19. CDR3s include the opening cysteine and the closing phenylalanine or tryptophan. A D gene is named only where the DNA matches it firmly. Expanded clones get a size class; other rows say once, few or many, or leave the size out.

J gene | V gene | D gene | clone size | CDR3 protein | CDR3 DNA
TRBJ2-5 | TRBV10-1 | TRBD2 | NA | CASSESGGGREWETQYF | TGCGCCAGCAGTGAGTCAGGAGGCGGGAGGGAGTGGGAGACCCAGTACTTC
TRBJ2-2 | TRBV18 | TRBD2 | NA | CASSPQLAGAKAGELFF | TGTGCCAGCTCACCACAGCTAGCGGGAGCTAAAGCCGGGGAGCTGTTTTTT
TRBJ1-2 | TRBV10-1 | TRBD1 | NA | CAKETGLYGYTF | TGCGCCAAAGAGACAGGGCTCTATGGCTACACCTTC
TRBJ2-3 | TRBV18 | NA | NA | CASSPNTGTDTQYF | TGTGCCAGCTCACCAAACACAGGCACAGATACGCAGTATTTT
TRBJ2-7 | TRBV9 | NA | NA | CASSATGTAVYEQYF | TGTGCCAGCAGCGCCACCGGGACTGCCGTCTACGAGCAGTACTTC
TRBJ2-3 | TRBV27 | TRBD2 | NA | CASSFWEGDTQYF | TGTGCCAGCAGTTTTTGGGAGGGAGATACGCAGTATTTT
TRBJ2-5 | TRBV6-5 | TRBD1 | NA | CASSWDREQETQYF | TGTGCCAGCAGTTGGGACAGAGAACAAGAGACCCAGTACTTC
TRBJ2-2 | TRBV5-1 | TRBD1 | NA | CASSLEGQGGNTGELFF | TGCGCCAGCAGCTTGGAAGGACAGGGGGGGAACACCGGGGAGCTGTTTTTT
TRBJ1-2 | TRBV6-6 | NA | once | CASSNTRGYGYTF | TGTGCCAGCAGTAATACCAGGGGCTATGGCTACACCTTC
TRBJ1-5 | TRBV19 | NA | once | CASSATGAFYSNQPQHF | TGTGCCAGTAGTGCGACAGGAGCCTTTTATAGCAATCAGCCCCAGCATTTT
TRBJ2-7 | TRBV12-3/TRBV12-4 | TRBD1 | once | CASSRPGQSEQYF | TGTGCCAGCAGTCGACCGGGACAGTCCGAGCAGTACTTC
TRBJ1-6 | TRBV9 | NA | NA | CASSVDTGGSSYNSPLHF | TGTGCCAGCAGCGTAGACACTGGGGGGAGCTCCTATAATTCACCCCTCCACTTT
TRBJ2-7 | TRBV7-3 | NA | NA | CASSLGQGLVYEQYF | TGTGCCAGCAGCCTTGGGCAGGGCTTAGTCTACGAGCAGTACTTC
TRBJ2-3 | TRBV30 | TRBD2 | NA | CAFGTSGTDTQYF | TGTGCCTTCGGGACTAGCGGCACAGATACGCAGTATTTT
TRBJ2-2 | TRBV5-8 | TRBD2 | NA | CASSDKAGALNTGELFF | TGTGCCAGCAGCGACAAAGCGGGAGCCCTCAACACCGGGGAGCTGTTTTTT
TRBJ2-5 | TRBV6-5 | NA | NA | CASRESGKETQYF | TGTGCCAGCAGGGAGAGCGGTAAAGAGACCCAGTACTTC
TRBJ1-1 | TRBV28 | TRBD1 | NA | CASSLSRGRTEAFF | TGTGCCAGCAGTTTGTCAAGGGGGCGTACTGAAGCTTTCTTT
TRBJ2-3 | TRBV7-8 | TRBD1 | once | CASSVGQYYTDTQYF | TGTGCCAGCAGCGTGGGACAGTACTACACAGATACGCAGTATTTT
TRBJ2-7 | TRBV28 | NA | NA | CASIPESSYEQYF | TGTGCCAGCATACCAGAATCATCCTACGAGCAGTACTTC
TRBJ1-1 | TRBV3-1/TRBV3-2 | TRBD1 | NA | CASSRSKGGPEAFF | TGTGCCAGCAGCCGGTCTAAAGGGGGCCCTGAAGCTTTCTTT
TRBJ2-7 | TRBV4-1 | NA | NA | CASSQEVGRTAYEQYF | TGCGCCAGCAGCCAAGAGGTAGGGCGGACAGCCTACGAGCAGTACTTC
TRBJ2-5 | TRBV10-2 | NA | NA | CASSVRGYVETQYF | TGCGCCAGCAGTGTTAGGGGCTATGTTGAGACCCAGTACTTC
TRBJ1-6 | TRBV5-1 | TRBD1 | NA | CASSLDRVGYNSPLHF | TGCGCCAGCAGCCTGGACAGGGTGGGCTATAATTCACCCCTCCACTTT
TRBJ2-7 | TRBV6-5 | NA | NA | CASSYAPRGTYEQYF | TGTGCCAGCAGTTATGCCCCTCGCGGAACCTACGAGCAGTACTTC
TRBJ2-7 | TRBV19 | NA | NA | CASSIREELPYEQYF | TGTGCCAGTAGTATTCGAGAGGAACTTCCCTACGAGCAGTACTTC
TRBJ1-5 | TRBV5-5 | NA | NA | CASSLAFQGLYSNQPQHF | TGTGCCAGCAGCTTGGCGTTTCAGGGTCTCTATAGCAATCAGCCCCAGCATTTT
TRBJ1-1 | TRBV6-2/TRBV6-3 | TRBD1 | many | CASSPPPGQWGTEAFF | TGTGCCAGCAGTCCCCCTCCGGGACAGTGGGGCACTGAAGCTTTCTTT
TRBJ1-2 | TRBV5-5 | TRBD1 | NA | CASSLGDRGWGYTF | TGTGCCAGCAGCTTGGGGGACAGGGGATGGGGCTACACCTTC
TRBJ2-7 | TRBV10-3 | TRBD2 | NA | CAISDQAGAYEQYF | TGTGCCATCAGTGATCAAGCGGGAGCGTACGAGCAGTACTTC
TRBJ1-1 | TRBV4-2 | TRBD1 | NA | CASSQEVRGTTEAFF | TGTGCCAGCAGCCAAGAAGTCAGGGGGACCACTGAAGCTTTCTTT
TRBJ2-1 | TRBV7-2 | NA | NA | CASSLQRSSNEQFF | TGTGCCAGCAGCTTACAACGTAGCTCCAATGAGCAGTTCTTC
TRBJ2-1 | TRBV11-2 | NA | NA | CASSLDREGEQFF | TGTGCCAGCAGCTTAGACAGGGAAGGTGAGCAGTTCTTC
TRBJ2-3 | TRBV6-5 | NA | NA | CASSNTGNQVDTQYF | TGTGCCAGCAGTAATACAGGGAACCAAGTAGATACGCAGTATTTT
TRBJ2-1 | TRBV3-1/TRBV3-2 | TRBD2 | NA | CASSLYRTRVYNEQFF | TGTGCCAGCAGCCTTTATCGGACTAGGGTATACAATGAGCAGTTCTTC
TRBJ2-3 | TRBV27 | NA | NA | CASVETVGDTDTQYF | TGTGCCAGCGTAGAGACCGTAGGAGACACAGATACGCAGTATTTT
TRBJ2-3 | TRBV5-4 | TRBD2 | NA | CASSPGSGGFSTDTQYF | TGTGCCAGCAGCCCAGGCAGCGGGGGGTTCAGCACAGATACGCAGTATTTT
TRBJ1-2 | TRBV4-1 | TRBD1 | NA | CASSEGARYGYTF | TGCGCCAGCAGTGAGGGGGCTCGCTATGGCTACACCTTC
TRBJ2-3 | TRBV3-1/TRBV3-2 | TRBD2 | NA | CASRPSGTSGTKRTDTQYF | TGTGCCAGCAGGCCCTCCGGGACTAGCGGGACCAAGCGCACAGATACGCAGTATTTT
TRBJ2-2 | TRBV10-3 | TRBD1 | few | CAISEPGQGANTGELFF | TGTGCCATCAGTGAACCTGGACAGGGCGCGAACACCGGGGAGCTGTTTTTT
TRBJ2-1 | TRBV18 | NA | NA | CASSPTGGQSRAGNEQFF | TGTGCCAGCTCACCGACCGGGGGTCAATCTCGTGCCGGCAATGAGCAGTTCTTC
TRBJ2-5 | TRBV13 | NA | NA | CASSLGGNQETQYF | TGTGCCAGCAGCTTAGGTGGCAACCAAGAGACCCAGTACTTC
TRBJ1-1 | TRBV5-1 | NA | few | CASSLTGPGGTEAFF | TGCGCCAGCAGCTTGACAGGACCCGGGGGCACTGAAGCTTTCTTT
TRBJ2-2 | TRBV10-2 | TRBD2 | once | CASRRGLAGDSTGELFF | TGCGCCAGCAGGCGAGGACTAGCGGGAGACAGCACCGGGGAGCTGTTTTTT
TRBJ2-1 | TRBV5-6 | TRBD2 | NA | CASSLEGFSGTFYNEQFF | TGTGCCAGCAGCTTGGAAGGTTTTAGCGGGACCTTCTACAATGAGCAGTTCTTC
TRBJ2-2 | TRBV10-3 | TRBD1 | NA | CAISELGDRGNTGELFF | TGTGCCATCAGTGAGTTAGGGGACAGGGGGAACACCGGGGAGCTGTTTTTT
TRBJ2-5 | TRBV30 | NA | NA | CAWNERLYQETQYF | TGTGCCTGGAACGAGAGACTGTACCAAGAGACCCAGTACTTC